Each of the 28 T cell receptor beta chains below was sequenced from the same sample in a study of T cells in Graves' hyperthyroidism and ophthalmopathy. What was amplified from RNA transcripts were TCR beta CDR3 regions. The TCR CDR3 first-round RT-PCR relied on the HTBI primer set. TCRdb analysed the multiplex PCR reads with MiXCR anew, one entry per CDR3 protein. The profile shows about 510,000 distinct CDR3 sequences, 11% to 15% of them singletons. Sequences were obtained from blood. Receptor source: a woman between 35 and 50 years old with Graves' hyperthyroidism.

V is TRBV28 and J is TRBJ2-1; 7 bases fit TRBD1. Unmatched junction bases numbered 13, after V lost 5 bases and J lost 6 bases. CDR3 length: 16 residues. Germline V gives CDR1 MDHEN, CDR2 SYDVKM. This CDR3 is CASSPLTGISGNEQFF. The CDR3 coding sequence is TGTGCCAGCAGTCCATTGACAGGGATAAGTGGCAATGAGCAGTTCTTC.

This clonotype turned up a few times. V usage is TRBV6-5 and J usage is TRBJ2-1; D remains ambiguous. The CDR3 loop spans 15 amino acids. Germline CDR1 MNHEY, CDR2 SVGAGI. V was pared by 0 bases and J by 8 bases, with 14 bases between. CDR3: CASSYSNIRGDEQFF. In nucleotides, the CDR3 is TGTGCCAGCAGTTACTCGAACATACGTGGGGATGAGCAGTTCTTC.

In this sample, this clonotype turned up many times. V is TRBV12-3 or TRBV12-4 and J is TRBJ2-7; D is ambiguous. This CDR3 comprises 14 residues. Trimming removed 4 bases from V and 4 bases from J, with 14 bases in between. CDR3 protein: CASSSASVKYEQYF. CDR3 nucleotides: TGTGCCAGCAGTTCGGCTTCGGTAAAGTACGAGCAGTACTTC.

This clonotype was detected many times. The chain combines TRBV27 with TRBJ2-1; no reliable D call. This CDR3 has 13 amino acids. CDR1 and CDR2 (germline): MNHEY, SMNVEV (reference sequence). The V gene lost 3 bases and the J gene lost 3 bases, with 6 bases spanning the gap. CDR3 residues: CASSFGYYNEQFF. Here the CDR3 DNA reads TGTGCCAGCAGTTTTGGCTACTACAATGAGCAGTTCTTC.

This clonotype was detected many times. The rearrangement links TRBV12-3 or TRBV12-4 to TRBJ1-2, with a tentative D call TRBD1 (5 bases). The length of the CDR3 is 16 residues. Deletions cut 7 bases from V and 6 bases from J, with 24 bases between. The CDR3 DNA is TGTGCCAGCACCGGACCCCGGGGGATCGTAGGGGATGGCTACACCTTC. Residues: CASTGPRGIVGDGYTF.

This clonotype showed up just a few times. V gene TRBV25-1 combines with J gene TRBJ1-1; D call uncertain. Trimming took 2 bases from V and 1 from J, leaving 11 bases between them. The CDR3 length is 15 residues. CDR1 and CDR2 (germline): MGHDK, SYGVNS. DNA of the CDR3: TGTGCCAGCAGTGAAACGAAGACACCGAACACTGAAGCTTTCTTT. Translated, it gives CASSETKTPNTEAFF.

This clonotype occurred many times. The V call is TRBV11-1, the J call TRBJ1-1, with D tentatively TRBD1 (5 bases). Germline V gives CDR1 SGHAT, CDR2 FQDESV (reference sequence). This CDR3 is 14 amino acids long. V lost 5 bases to trimming and J lost 2 bases, with 12 bases between them. The CDR3 coding sequence is TGTGCCAGCAGCCAGGGCAGCCAAAACACTGAAGCTTTCTTT. This encodes CASSQGSQNTEAFF.

This clonotype has a count of ten or more. V usage is TRBV27 and J usage is TRBJ1-1, with 7 bases identical to TRBD1. CDR3 size: 13 residues. V dropped 7 bases and J dropped 0; count of bases not matched to a gene: 2. CDR1 and CDR2 (germline): MNHEY, SMNVEV (reference sequence). CDR3 sequence: CASKTGVNTEAFF. The CDR3 bases are TGTGCCAGCAAAACAGGGGTGAACACTGAAGCTTTCTTT.

V and J are TRBV27 and TRBJ2-7, with D unresolved. The germline CDR1 and CDR2 sequences are MNHEY and SMNVEV (reference sequence). The CDR3 loop spans 8 amino acids. CDR3 loop: CAWGEQYF. CDR3 nucleotides: TGTGCTTGGGGCGAGCAGTACTTC.

The rearrangement joins TRBV7-2 to TRBJ1-5; tentatively, D is TRBD1 (5 bases). Germline V gene sequence: CDR1 SGHTA, CDR2 FQGNSA. Trimming removed 1 base at V and 7 bases at J, with 17 bases between. The CDR3 has 16 amino acids. The CDR3 here is CASSLDGGGGVQPQHF. The CDR3, as DNA: TGTGCCAGCAGCTTAGATGGGGGGGGGGGAGTCCAGCCCCAGCATTTT.

This clonotype was recorded at least ten times. This rearrangement joins TRBV7-3 to TRBJ2-1; D perhaps matches TRBD2 (6 bases). The CDR3 is made up of 14 amino acids. The germline V gene encodes CDR1 SGHTA and CDR2 FQGTGA. V was pared by 4 bases and J by 9 bases, with 16 bases between. CDR3 in amino acids: CASSWGLSDAEQFF. The CDR3 nucleotides read TGTGCCAGCAGCTGGGGACTGTCTGACGCTGAGCAGTTCTTC.

This clonotype was counted at least ten times. This rearrangement joins TRBV28 to TRBJ2-6, with D perhaps matching TRBD1 (5 bases). The CDR3 sequence is 17 residues long. The V end lost 2 bases, the J end lost 1 base, and 12 bases lay between the germline ends. Germline-derived CDR1 and CDR2 are MDHEN and SYDVKM. The chain's CDR3 is CASSLTAGLSGANVLTF. The CDR3 DNA sequence: TGTGCCAGCAGTTTAACCGCAGGGCTGTCTGGGGCCAACGTCCTGACTTTC.

In its sample, this clonotype was seen many times. This sequence joins TRBV5-1 and TRBJ2-1; TRBD1 matches at 8 bases. The CDR3 is made up of 19 amino acids. Trimming at V came to 0 bases and at J to 7 bases, leaving 18 bases not matched to a gene. Per the germline V gene, CDR1 is SGHRS and CDR2 is YFSETQ. CDR3: CASSLALGLTGALRNEQFF. The CDR3 nucleotides are TGCGCCAGCAGCTTGGCCTTAGGATTGACAGGGGCCCTTAGGAATGAGCAGTTCTTC. The full variable domain, its missing parts supplied by reference TRBV5-1 and TRBJ2-1, is KAGVTQTPRYLIKTRGQQVTLSCSPISGHRSVSWYQQTPGQGLQFLFEYFSETQRNKGNFPGRFSGRQFSNSRSEMNVSTLELGDSALYLCASSLALGLTGALRNEQFFGPGTRLTVL.

This clonotype was observed at least ten times. This sequence joins TRBV20-1 and TRBJ1-1; D not certain. The ends were cut back, 3 bases at V and 5 bases at J, with 4 bases in the middle. The germline V gene has CDR1 DFQATT and CDR2 SNEGSKA (reference sequence). This CDR3 has 10 amino acids. The CDR3 protein is CSASRTEAFF. The CDR3 DNA follows: TGCAGTGCTAGCCGGACTGAAGCTTTCTTT.

This clonotype was observed a few times. The chain couples TRBV3-1 to TRBJ2-7, with TRBD1 identical over 12 bases. CDR3 size: 16 residues. Germline CDR1 reads LGHDT; CDR2 reads YNNKEL (reference sequence). Trimming removed 5 bases from V and 1 base from J; junction bases left unmatched: 6. The chain's CDR3 is CASSAQGQGASYEQYF. The CDR3 DNA reads TGTGCCAGCAGCGCCCAGGGACAGGGGGCGTCCTACGAGCAGTACTTC.

The rearrangement uses TRBV5-4 and TRBJ2-7, with D tentatively TRBD2 (6 bases). The CDR3 consists of 14 residues. The germline CDR1 and CDR2 sequences are SGHNT and YYREEE (reference sequence). Between the trimmed V and J ends, which lost 4 bases and 7 bases, there was a span of 18 bases. In DNA, the CDR3 is TGTGCCAGCAGCGTTAGCGGCCAAGAATGGGAGCAGTACTTC. Its translation: CASSVSGQEWEQYF.

This chain connects TRBV7-9 to TRBJ1-1; 7 bases fit TRBD1. The ends lost 5 bases at V and 0 bases at J; junction bases unmatched: 6. Germline CDR1 is SEHNR and CDR2 is FQNEAQ (reference sequence). The CDR3 extends over 15 amino acids. The CDR3 DNA is TGTGCCAGCAGCGTGGGACAGATTATGAACACTGAAGCTTTCTTT. Protein product: CASSVGQIMNTEAFF.

This clonotype was seen many times. As DNA, the CDR3 is TGTGCCAGCAGCCGGGACGCTTACTACGAGCAGTACTTC. This codes for CASSRDAYYEQYF. The rearrangement links TRBV6-1 to TRBJ2-7; D possibly uses TRBD1 or TRBD2 (5 bases each). Germline V gene lookup returns CDR1 MNHNS and CDR2 SASEGT. The germline V and J ends were trimmed by 6 bases and 3 bases, with 12 bases remaining between them. The CDR3 is made up of 13 amino acids.

Many counts were recorded for this clonotype. The gene calls are TRBV2 and TRBJ1-2, with 8 bases matching TRBD1. Per the germline V gene, CDR1 is SNHLY and CDR2 is FYNNEI. This CDR3 comprises 15 residues. Trimming removed 5 bases from V and 6 bases from J; junction bases left unmatched: 11. The CDR3: CASSSAGGGVDGYTF. The CDR3 DNA is TGTGCCAGCAGTTCCGCAGGGGGCGGGGTGGATGGCTACACCTTC.

This clonotype came up many times. This chain links TRBV18 with TRBJ1-5; D remains ambiguous. This CDR3 has 16 amino acids. V lost 0 bases, J lost 2 bases, and 11 bases lay in between. Per germline, CDR1 KGHSH and CDR2 LQKENI. The CDR3 here is CASSPPGGGGNQPQHF. The CDR3 nucleotides are TGTGCCAGCTCACCACCGGGAGGAGGTGGCAATCAGCCCCAGCATTTT.

V gene TRBV5-1 combines with J gene TRBJ2-5; unclear D gene. Germline-derived CDR1 and CDR2 are SGHRS and YFSETQ. The CDR3 covers 11 residues. V lost 5 bases and J lost 2, with 4 bases in between. The CDR3 spells CASRLQETQYF. The CDR3 coding sequence is TGCGCCAGCAGATTACAAGAGACCCAGTACTTC.

This clonotype was observed many times. The chain has TRBV2 and TRBJ2-7; 8 positions match TRBD1. V was clipped by 6 bases and J by 5 bases; unmatched bases: 6. CDR3 length: 13 residues. Looked up from germline, CDR1 is SNHLY and CDR2 is FYNNEI. Here the CDR3 DNA reads TGTGCCAGCAGGGACAGGGTCGGCAACGAGCAGTACTTC. Residues: CASRDRVGNEQYF.

This clonotype was observed many times. This rearrangement joins TRBV7-3 to TRBJ2-1; the D gene is possibly TRBD1 (5 bases). V lost 1 base and J 5 bases, leaving 18 bases between the germline ends. Germline CDR1 SGHTA, CDR2 FQGTGA. The CDR3 is 17 amino acids. DNA for the CDR3: TGTGCCAGCAGCTTAAAGCCTCAGGGTAGCAGGGACAATGAGCAGTTCTTC. It translates to CASSLKPQGSRDNEQFF. The full variable domain, with the rest looked up from reference TRBV7-3 and TRBJ2-1, is GAGVSQTPSNKVTEKGKYVELRCDPISGHTALYWYRQSLGQGPEFLIYFQGTGAADDSGLPNDRFFAVRPEGSVSTLKIQRTERGDSAVYLCASSLKPQGSRDNEQFFGPGTRLTVL.

This clonotype has just a few counts. The chain uses TRBV7-9 and TRBJ1-1, with D uncertain. This CDR3 has 16 amino acids. Germline lookup yields CDR1 SEHNR and CDR2 FQNEAQ (reference sequence). Between the trimmed V and J ends, which lost 3 bases and 0 bases, there was a span of 14 bases. The CDR3 nucleotides read TGTGCCAGCAGCTTGGGCAGAAGATTTGTGAACACTGAAGCTTTCTTT. Protein product: CASSLGRRFVNTEAFF. Looking up the rest from reference TRBV7-9 and TRBJ1-1 gives the full variable domain: DTGVSQNPRHKITKRGQNVTFRCDPISEHNRLYWYRQTLGQGPEFLTYFQNEAQLEKSRLLSDRFSAERPKGSFSTLEIQRTEQGDSAMYLCASSLGRRFVNTEAFFGQGTRLTVV.

This clonotype has a count of ten or more. The V gene is TRBV3-1, the J gene TRBJ2-1, with 10 bases aligning to TRBD1. This CDR3 has 16 amino acids. V shed 2 bases and J 2 bases; nucleotides not matched to a gene: 3. CDR1 and CDR2 (germline): LGHDT, YNNKEL (reference sequence). CDR3 protein: CASSQWDRGTYNEQFF. DNA of the CDR3: TGTGCCAGCAGCCAATGGGACAGGGGAACCTACAATGAGCAGTTCTTC.

This chain connects TRBV20-1 to TRBJ2-7; 7 bases agree with TRBD2. CDR1 DFQATT and CDR2 SNEGSKA come from the germline V gene (reference sequence). The V gene end was trimmed by 5 bases and the J gene end by 1 base; junction bases not matched to a gene: 8. The CDR3 is made up of 14 amino acids. The CDR3 DNA is TGCAGTGCTCCCGAAAGCGGGATATCCTACGAGCAGTACTTC. This encodes CSAPESGISYEQYF.

This clonotype was counted at least ten times. The gene calls are TRBV28 and TRBJ2-7, with a tentative D call TRBD2 (6 bases). In germline, CDR1 is MDHEN, CDR2 SYDVKM. The germline V and J ends were trimmed by 5 bases and 0 bases, with 11 bases remaining between them. There are 14 residues in the CDR3. As DNA, the CDR3 is TGTGCCAGCAGTCGAAGCGGGCCCTCCTACGAGCAGTACTTC. Its protein product is CASSRSGPSYEQYF. Full variable domain (remainder filled in from reference TRBV28 and TRBJ2-7): DVKVTQSSRYLVKRTGEKVFLECVQDMDHENMFWYRQDPGLGLRLIYFSYDVKMKEKGDIPEGYSVSREKKERFSLILESASTNQTSMYLCASSRSGPSYEQYFGPGTRLTVT.

This rearrangement joins TRBV6-2 or TRBV6-3 to TRBJ2-3; TRBD1 might be the D (6 bases). With 6 bases removed from V and 4 bases from J, the gap between germline ends came to 11 bases. The CDR3 extends over 13 amino acids. Germline lookup yields CDR1 MNHEY and CDR2 SVGEGT. This CDR3 reads CASRFRTADTQYF. CDR3 bases: TGTGCCAGCAGATTCCGGACAGCAGATACGCAGTATTTT.